Below, one T cell receptor beta chain is given with its context. Its antigen target is currently unknown. Base qualities were left out, and no much larger clone turns up one base away. This record belongs to a study of low-dose radiotherapy and immunotherapy resistance in tumors (dated by TCRdb to between 2021 and 2022). Regarding the research as a whole: Patients in Cohort 1 were given 0.5 Gy per fraction every 2 weeks, and the prescribed total PTV dose was 6.5 Gy. Intravenous cyclophosphamide at 200 mg/m2 was administered every two weeks, one day ahead of each radiation and immunotherapy administration. Eight patients were included in the translational analysis: three from the first dose cohort and the first five from the second dose cohort. Aspirin 300 mg was taken orally once daily by patients for four cycles, starting on cycle 1 day 1. Patients were given nivolumab as a 240 mg flat dose every two weeks and ipilimumab at 1 mg/kg every six weeks, with both drugs delivered intravenously. The trial did not randomize participants into treatment groups. Patients in Cohort 2 were given 1 Gy per fraction every two weeks, for a total of 13 Gy across 26 weeks.

In the paper's terms, the time point label means: after trial treatment. In the paper's terms, the treatment or condition label means: LDRT plus nivolumab, ipilimumab, low-dose cyclophosphamide and aspirin (RACIN trial). The donors took part in RACIN, a single-arm, phase I, dose-escalation trial that combined nivolumab, ipilimumab, aspirin, low-dose cyclophosphamide and low-dose radiotherapy. Eligible patients had advanced, TIL-negative solid tumors. CDR1 SGHRS and CDR2 YFSETQ were looked up in the germline V gene. The CDR3 runs 18 residues from the cysteine to the phenylalanine. Just the 54-base CDR3 DNA is kept, in frame starting at base 1. V loses 4 bases, J loses 0 bases, and the germline ends lie 20 bases apart. The listed sequencing device is Illumina HiSeq 2500. Superscript III and a set of TRAV- and TRBV-specific primers were used to synthesize first-strand cDNA, so that both TCRalpha and TCRbeta chains were covered. TCRs were amplified with Phusion for 15 to 20 PCR cycles, with a constant-region primer paired with the adapter attached to the V primers. Amplification of the isolated mRNA was done with the MessageAmp II aRNA Amplification Kit, which involved a roughly 17-hour in vitro transcription at 37 degrees C. The Dynabeads mRNA DIRECT Purification Kit was used to isolate mRNA for TCR sequencing. Indexed Illumina adapters were added in a second roughly 26-cycle Phusion PCR, and the resulting products were purified with AMPure XP beads. The source study handled its data this way. Using custom Perl scripts, TCR sequences that encoded the same protein were pooled, out-of-frame sequences were dropped, and the abundance of each clonotype was calculated. Any TCR sequence backed by just one read was left out of the analysis. Repertoire metrics included Shannon entropy, Gini index, clonality, richness, and frequency of TCRs shared between repertoires. The public reads were quality trimmed at Q25 with fastp and then assembled into clones with MiXCR by TCRdb, keeping productive beta chains. Each entry is one CDR3 protein sequence, shown with its most common DNA and genes. V and J calls and clone size were set by TCRdb, not the authors. The sample table shows around 100,000 distinct CDR3 sequences, and under 25% are seen once. In total, the top ten clones hold roughly 4.3% of the sample.

The sequencing used PBMCs, collected after low-dose radiotherapy plus immunotherapy. The source is a male donor with prostate cancer. The rearrangement joined TRBV5-1 to TRBJ2-4, with no reliable assignment of the D segment. The CDR3 is CASSPGSPSPIAKNIQYF. The DNA sequence reads TGCGCCAGCAGCCCCGGGTCACCATCGCCAATAGCCAAAAACATTCAGTACTTC.